This TCR beta chain was retrieved from a study of cytomegalovirus exposure and HLA in healthy donors. Study-wide findings and caveats: As immune exposure information, only CMV serostatus was available.

Notes on this clone: The antigen is unknown.

Primers included in the PCR were 60 Vbeta and 13 Jbeta primers. Generated by immunoSEQ multiplex PCR, the TCRdb table keeps only in-frame clones and is missing some. The table includes approximately 270,000 clones, about four fifths detected once. The CDR3 length is 12 residues. The germline V gene encodes CDR1 MNHEY and CDR2 SVGAGI. The sequence was obtained from a girl aged 2 to 9 in good health and CMV-seronegative. The chain joins TRBV6-5 to TRBJ2-5, with 7 nucleotides matching TRBD1. The J call may be faulty, since TRBJ2-7 better matches the DNA end. The sequenced sample consisted of PBMCs. The CDR3 bases are TGTGCCAGCAGTGACAGGGACCACGAGCAGTACTTC. It codes for CASSDRDHEQYF.